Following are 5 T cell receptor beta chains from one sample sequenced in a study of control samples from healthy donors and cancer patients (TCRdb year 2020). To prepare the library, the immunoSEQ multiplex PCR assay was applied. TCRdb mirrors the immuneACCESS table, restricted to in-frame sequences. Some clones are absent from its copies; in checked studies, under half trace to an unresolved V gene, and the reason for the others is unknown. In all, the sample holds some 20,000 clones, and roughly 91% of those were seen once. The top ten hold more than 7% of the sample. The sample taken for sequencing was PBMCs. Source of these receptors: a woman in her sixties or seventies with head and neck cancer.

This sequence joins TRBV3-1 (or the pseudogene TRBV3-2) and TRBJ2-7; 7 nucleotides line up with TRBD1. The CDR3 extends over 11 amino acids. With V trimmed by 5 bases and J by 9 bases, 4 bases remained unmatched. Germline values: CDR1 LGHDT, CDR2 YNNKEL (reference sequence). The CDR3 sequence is CASSSDRVQYF. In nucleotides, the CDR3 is TGTGCCAGCAGCTCCGACAGGGTGCAGTACTTC.

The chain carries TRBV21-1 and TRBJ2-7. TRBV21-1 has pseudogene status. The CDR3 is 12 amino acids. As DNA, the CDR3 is TGTGCCAGCAGCCCACGGAACTACGAGCAGTACTTC. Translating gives CASSPRNYEQYF.

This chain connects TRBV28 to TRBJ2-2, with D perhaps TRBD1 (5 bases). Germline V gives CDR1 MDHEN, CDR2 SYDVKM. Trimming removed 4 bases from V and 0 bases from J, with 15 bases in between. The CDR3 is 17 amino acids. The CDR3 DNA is TGTGCCAGCAGTTCTTACAAGGGGTTCGCGAACACCGGGGAGCTGTTTTTT. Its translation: CASSSYKGFANTGELFF.

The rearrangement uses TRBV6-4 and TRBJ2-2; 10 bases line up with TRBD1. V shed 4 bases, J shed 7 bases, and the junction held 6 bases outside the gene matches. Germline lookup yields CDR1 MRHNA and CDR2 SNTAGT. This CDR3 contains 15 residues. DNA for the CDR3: TGTGCCAGCAGTGTGACAGGGGGCACGAACGGGGAGCTGTTTTTT. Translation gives CASSVTGGTNGELFF.

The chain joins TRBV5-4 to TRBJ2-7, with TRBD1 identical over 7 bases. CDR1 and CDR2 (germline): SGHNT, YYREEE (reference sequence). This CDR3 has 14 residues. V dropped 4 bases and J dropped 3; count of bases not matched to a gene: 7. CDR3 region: CASSPGPGGYEQYF. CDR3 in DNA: TGTGCCAGCAGCCCCGGCCCAGGGGGCTACGAGCAGTACTTC.